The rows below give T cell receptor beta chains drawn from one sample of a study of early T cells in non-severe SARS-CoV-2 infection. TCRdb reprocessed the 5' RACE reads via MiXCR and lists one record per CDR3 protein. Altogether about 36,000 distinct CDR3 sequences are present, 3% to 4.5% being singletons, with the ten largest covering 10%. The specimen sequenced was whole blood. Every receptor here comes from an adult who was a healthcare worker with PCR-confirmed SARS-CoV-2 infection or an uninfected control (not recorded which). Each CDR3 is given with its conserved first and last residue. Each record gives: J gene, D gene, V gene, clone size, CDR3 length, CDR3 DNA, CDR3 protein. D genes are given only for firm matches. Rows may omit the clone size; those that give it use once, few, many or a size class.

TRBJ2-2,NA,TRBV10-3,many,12,TGTGCCACCGAAACAGGGACCGGGGAGCTGTTTTTT,CATETGTGELFF
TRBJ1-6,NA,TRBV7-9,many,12,TGTGCCAGCAGCTTGGATAATTCACCCCTCCACTTT,CASSLDNSPLHF
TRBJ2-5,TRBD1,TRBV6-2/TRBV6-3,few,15,TGTGCCAGCAGCCGTTTTGGACAGGGGCAAGAGACCCAGTACTTC,CASSRFGQGQETQYF
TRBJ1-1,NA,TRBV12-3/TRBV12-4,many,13,TGTGCCAGCAGTTTCTCCCCCCGAACCGAAGCTTTCTTT,CASSFSPRTEAFF
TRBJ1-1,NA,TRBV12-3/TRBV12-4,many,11,TGTGCCAGCCGCGGGGGTACTGAAGCTTTCTTT,CASRGGTEAFF
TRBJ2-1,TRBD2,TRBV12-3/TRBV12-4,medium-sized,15,TGTGCCAGCAGTTTAAGACTAGCGGGGATCAATGAGCAGTTCTTC,CASSLRLAGINEQFF
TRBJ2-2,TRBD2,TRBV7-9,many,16,TGTGCCAGCGAAGTAGCAGGGACTACCTTGACCGGGGAGCTGTTTTTT,CASEVAGTTLTGELFF
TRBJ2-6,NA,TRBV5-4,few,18,TGTGCCAGCAGCTTGGCCAGTTTCGGTTTCTCTGGGGCCAACGTCCTGACTTTC,CASSLASFGFSGANVLTF
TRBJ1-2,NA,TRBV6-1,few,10,TGTGCCAGCAGCTTCTTGGACAGCACCTTC,CASSFLDSTF
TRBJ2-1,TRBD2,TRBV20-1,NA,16,TGCAGTGCTAGAGATCCGGGGACTAGCGGGAGTAATGAGCAGTTCTTC,CSARDPGTSGSNEQFF
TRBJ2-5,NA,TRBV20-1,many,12,TGCAGTGCTAGTCCTCAGCAAGAGACCCAGTACTTC,CSASPQQETQYF
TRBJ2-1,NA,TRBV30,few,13,TGTGCCTGGAGTTTGGGACGGTACAATGAGCAGTTCTTC,CAWSLGRYNEQFF
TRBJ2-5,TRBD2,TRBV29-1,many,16,TGCAGCGTGGTCGAGGAAAGGGGACTAGCGGGGGAGACCCAGTACTTC,CSVVEERGLAGETQYF
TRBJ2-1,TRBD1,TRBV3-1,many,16,TGTGCCAGCAGCCAAACCGCGACAGGGGCCTACAATGAGCAGTTCTTC,CASSQTATGAYNEQFF
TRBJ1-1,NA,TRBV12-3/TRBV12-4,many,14,TGTGCCAGCAGTTTGGGACGGAGGAACACTGAAGCTTTCTTT,CASSLGRRNTEAFF
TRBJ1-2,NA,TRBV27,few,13,TGTGCCAGCAGTTTACAGGCTGGCTATGGCTACACCTTC,CASSLQAGYGYTF
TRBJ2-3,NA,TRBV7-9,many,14,TGTGCCAGCAGCTTAGGTGCGGGGACAGATACGCAGTATTTT,CASSLGAGTDTQYF
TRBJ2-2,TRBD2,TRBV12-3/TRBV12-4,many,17,TGTGCCAGCAGTCCGTGGACTAGCGGGAAGAACACCGGGGAGCTGTTTTTT,CASSPWTSGKNTGELFF
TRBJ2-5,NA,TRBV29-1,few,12,TGCAGCGTTAGGACAGAAGAAGAGACCCAGTACTTC,CSVRTEEETQYF
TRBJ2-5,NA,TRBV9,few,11,TGTGCCAGCAGCGATCAAGAGACCCAGTACTTC,CASSDQETQYF
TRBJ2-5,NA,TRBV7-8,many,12,TGTGCCAGCAGCCGTATTCAAGAGACCCAGTACTTC,CASSRIQETQYF
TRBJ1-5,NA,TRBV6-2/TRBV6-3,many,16,TGTGCCAGCAGTTACGGCCGGGGAGTTAGCAATCAGCCCCAGCATTTT,CASSYGRGVSNQPQHF
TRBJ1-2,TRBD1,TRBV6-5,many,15,TGTGCCAGCAAATTATCTCCGGGACAGAAGTATGGCTACACCTTC,CASKLSPGQKYGYTF
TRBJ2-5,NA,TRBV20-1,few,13,TGCAGTGCTTGGACGGGGATAAAGGGGACCCAGTACTTC,CSAWTGIKGTQYF
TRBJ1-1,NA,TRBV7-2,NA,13,TGTGCCAGCAGCTTGTACCGCCAGTCCATAGCTTTCTTT,CASSLYRQSIAFF
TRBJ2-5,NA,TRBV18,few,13,TGTGCCAGCTCTCAGGACAGCCAAGAGACCCAGTACTTC,CASSQDSQETQYF
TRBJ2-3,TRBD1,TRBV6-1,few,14,TGTGCCAGCAGTGTCACAGGGGGCACAGATACGCAGTATTTT,CASSVTGGTDTQYF
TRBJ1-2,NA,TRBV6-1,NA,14,TGTGCCAGCAGTGAAATACGGGCCGGCTATGGCTACACCTTC,CASSEIRAGYGYTF
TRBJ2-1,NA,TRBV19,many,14,TGTGCCAGCGCAATTCGGGGTCCTAGGGATGAGCAGTTCTTC,CASAIRGPRDEQFF
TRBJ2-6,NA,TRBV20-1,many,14,TGCAGTGCTAGGACAGACTCTGGGGCCAACGTCCTGACTTTC,CSARTDSGANVLTF
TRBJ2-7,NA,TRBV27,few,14,TGTGCCAGCAGTTATACGGACAGCACCTACGAGCAGTACTTC,CASSYTDSTYEQYF
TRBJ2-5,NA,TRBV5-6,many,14,TGTGCCAGCAGCTTGGTTTTGGGTGTTGAGACCCAGTACTTC,CASSLVLGVETQYF
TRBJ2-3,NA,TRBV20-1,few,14,TGCAGTGCTAGAGATTCGGAGAGGACAGATACGCAGTATTTT,CSARDSERTDTQYF
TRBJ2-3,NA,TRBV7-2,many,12,TGTGCCAGCAGCTTAGTTGGCGATACGCAGTATTTT,CASSLVGDTQYF
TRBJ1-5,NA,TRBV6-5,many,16,TGTGCCAGCAGTTACTCCCGGCCCACGGAGCATCAGCCCCAGCATTTT,CASSYSRPTEHQPQHF
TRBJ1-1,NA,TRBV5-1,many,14,TGCGCCAGCAGCCCGGAGTACATGAACACTGAAGCTTTCTTT,CASSPEYMNTEAFF
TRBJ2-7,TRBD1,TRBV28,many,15,TGTGCCAGCAGTTTAACTTCAGGGGGCCGGTACGAGCAGTACTTC,CASSLTSGGRYEQYF
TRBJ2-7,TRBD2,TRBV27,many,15,TGTGCCAGCAGTTTATCCAAGGGACTAGCAAGCGAGCAGTACTTC,CASSLSKGLASEQYF
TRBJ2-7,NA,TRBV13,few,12,TGTGCCAGCAGCTTAGGGGTAAGGGAGCAGTACTTC,CASSLGVREQYF
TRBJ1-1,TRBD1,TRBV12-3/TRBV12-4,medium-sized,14,TGTGCCAGCAGTTTTGGTCAGGGGGCGACTGAAGCTTTCTTT,CASSFGQGATEAFF
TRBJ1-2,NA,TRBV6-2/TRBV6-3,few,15,TGTGCCAGCGGCCGATCCGGTGGATCCCACTATGGCTACACCTTC,CASGRSGGSHYGYTF
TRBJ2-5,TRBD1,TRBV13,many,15,TGTGCCAGCAGCACAAGGACAGGGGTTTGGGAGACCCAGTACTTC,CASSTRTGVWETQYF
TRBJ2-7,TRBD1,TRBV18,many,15,TGTGCCAGCTCACCCGGGACAGGACTAACCTACGAGCAGTACTTC,CASSPGTGLTYEQYF
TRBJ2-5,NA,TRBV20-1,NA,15,TGCAGTGCCCTTGAACCCTCCAAGGGCCAAGAGACCCAGTACTTC,CSALEPSKGQETQYF
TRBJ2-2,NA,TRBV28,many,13,TGTGCCAGCAGTGCCCCCCACACCGGGGAGCTGTTTTTT,CASSAPHTGELFF
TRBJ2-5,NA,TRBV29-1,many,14,TGCAGCGTCCAACGTTCTATCGCCCAAGAGACCCAGTACTTC,CSVQRSIAQETQYF
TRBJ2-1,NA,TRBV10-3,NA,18,TGTGCCATCAGTGAGTCGAGAGAAGCCTACAAACTATACAATGAGCAGTTCTTC,CAISESREAYKLYNEQFF
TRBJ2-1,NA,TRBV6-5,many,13,TGTGCCAGCAGTTCGTCCGGGAGTCGTAGGCAGTTCTTC,CASSSSGSRRQFF
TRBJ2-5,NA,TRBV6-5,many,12,TGTGCCAGCAGCTCTCAGGAAGAGACCCAGTACTTC,CASSSQEETQYF
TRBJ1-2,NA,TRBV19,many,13,TGTGCCAGTACCGCCGGTAGTAGGGGTGGCTACACCTTC,CASTAGSRGGYTF
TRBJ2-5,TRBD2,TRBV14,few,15,TGTGCCAGCGGTCTGGCTAGCGGCCGACAAGAGACCCAGTACTTC,CASGLASGRQETQYF
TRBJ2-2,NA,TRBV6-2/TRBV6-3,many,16,TGTGCCAGCAGTTACTCAGGCGGAGCGAACACCGGGGAGCTGTTTTTT,CASSYSGGANTGELFF
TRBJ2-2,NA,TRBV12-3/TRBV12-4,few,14,TGTGCCAGCAGCCGACAACAGGGAACCGGGGAGCTGTTTTTT,CASSRQQGTGELFF
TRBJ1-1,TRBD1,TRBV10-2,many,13,TGCGCCAGCAACAGGGGGGTGAACACTGAAGCTTTCTTT,CASNRGVNTEAFF
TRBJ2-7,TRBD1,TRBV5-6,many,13,TGTGCCAGCAGTATCGGGACAGGGGACGAGCAGTACTTC,CASSIGTGDEQYF
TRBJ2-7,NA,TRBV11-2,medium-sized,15,TGTGCCAGCAGCTCCCCCGGACATAACTCCTACGAGCAGTACTTC,CASSSPGHNSYEQYF
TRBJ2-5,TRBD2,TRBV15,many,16,TGTGCCACCAGCAGATCGATATTAGCGGGGAAAGAGACCCAGTACTTC,CATSRSILAGKETQYF